Sequencing of this TCR beta chain was carried out in a study of CXCR3-negative and CXCR3-positive naive CD8 T cells. Study-wide results and limits: CXCR3-positive naive cells had more hydrophobic TRB CDR3s than CXCR3-negative naive cells. The study found comparably high diversity in both naive subsets and much lower diversity in memory CD8+ cells.

The CDR3 consists of 14 residues. With regard to this clonotype: Its antigen is undetermined.

In preparing the TRB cDNA libraries, 5' RACE with UMI labels was used. From its re-call of the 5' RACE reads, TCRdb lists each CDR3 protein once, without DNA. This repertoire comprises 120,000 to 150,000 distinct CDR3 sequences; its ten largest clones make up 0.25% to 0.3%. The clonotype was recovered from a human donor in good health. Some clones in this sample may be carry-over from other donors' samples. This sequence joins TRBV12-3 or TRBV12-4 and TRBJ2-7; the D call of TRBD1 rests on TCRdb alone, since no DNA is present to check it. Material: naive CXCR3+ CD8+ T cells from blood. The subset denotes: CD45RO-CCR7+CD27+CD95- naive CD8+ T cells expressing CXCR3 (TNR3+). The CDR3 spells CASSAGTGNYEQYF.